Below, 20 T cell receptor beta chains from the same sample are listed, as sequenced in a study of cytomegalovirus exposure and HLA in healthy donors (dated by TCRdb to 2015 to 2018). The library was made by the immunoSEQ multiplex PCR assay. For the multiplex PCR, a mixture combining 60 forward primers for TCR Vbeta segments and 13 reverse primers for TCR Jbeta segments was used. The table was pulled from immuneACCESS by TCRdb, which kept in-frame rearrangements only. Such tables lose some clones; where checked, under half of the loss comes from unresolved V genes, and the rest has no known cause. This sample lists over 60,000 clones; 60% to 85% were detected once. The ten largest clones capture about 3.3% of the sample. The sequenced sample consisted of PBMCs. The receptors stem from a man younger than 30 in good health and CMV-seronegative.

This clone was picked up one time. The rearrangement uses TRBV6-5 and TRBJ1-2, with D unresolved. The CDR3 spans 12 residues. Germline values: CDR1 MNHEY, CDR2 SVGAGI. V lost 6 bases, J lost 6 bases, and 11 bases lay in between. The CDR3, as DNA: TGTGCCAGCAGCCGACATCAGGATGGCTACACCTTC. Protein product: CASSRHQDGYTF.

The chain uses TRBV29-1 and TRBJ2-5, with TRBD1 matching 7 bases. This CDR3 spans 13 amino acids. Germline V lookup: CDR1 SQVTM, CDR2 ANQGSEA. V gave up 4 bases and J gave up 3 bases; unmatched junction bases: 5. The CDR3 spells CSVARGIKETQYF. The CDR3 DNA reads TGCAGCGTTGCCAGGGGGATCAAAGAGACCCAGTACTTC.

The chain uses TRBV4-3 and TRBJ2-1, with a tentative D call TRBD2 (7 bases). Germline assignment: CDR1 LGHNA and CDR2 YSLEER. This CDR3 is built from 16 residues. V was trimmed by 4 bases and J by 6 bases, leaving 19 bases between them. Here the CDR3 reads CASSPRIGGATNEQFF. DNA for the CDR3: TGCGCCAGCAGCCCCCGGATTGGGGGGGCTACCAATGAGCAGTTCTTC.

The V and J genes are TRBV19 and TRBJ2-4; 8 bases fit TRBD1. There are 15 residues in the CDR3. Germline loops: CDR1 LNHDA, CDR2 SQIVND (reference sequence). The ends lost 1 base at V and 5 bases at J; junction bases unmatched: 4. CDR3 region: CASSIAGQAQNIQYF. CDR3 DNA: TGTGCCAGTAGTATAGCGGGACAGGCCCAAAACATTCAGTACTTC.

This clone was seen only once. This chain connects TRBV28 to TRBJ2-6; D possibly corresponds to TRBD2 (7 bases). This CDR3 contains 15 residues. Germline CDR1 reads MDHEN; CDR2 reads SYDVKM. V was clipped by 6 bases and J by 1 base, with 10 bases between them. In DNA, the CDR3 is TGTGCCAGCAGGGGGGGGCCGTCTGGGGCCAACGTCCTGACTTTC. This gives the protein CASRGGPSGANVLTF.

This clone appeared once. V and J are TRBV30 and TRBJ2-5, with a possible D match to TRBD2 (6 bases). Trimming removed 0 bases from V and 8 bases from J, with 16 bases in between. This CDR3 spans 14 amino acids. Germline V CDR1 and CDR2: GTSNPN, SVGIG (reference sequence). CDR3 in amino acids: CAWSVQTGLVTQYF. The CDR3 DNA reads as TGTGCCTGGAGTGTCCAAACGGGACTTGTTACCCAGTACTTC.

The chain links TRBV6-1 to TRBJ2-4; 7 positions match TRBD2. The V and J ends lost 4 bases and 6 bases, in that order; junction bases with no gene match: 0. The CDR3 is 12 amino acids. Germline V CDR1 and CDR2: MNHNS, SASEGT. The CDR3 DNA is TGTGCCAGCAGTGCGGGGGGAAACATTCAGTACTTC. Protein product: CASSAGGNIQYF.

A few counts support this clone. The chain joins TRBV4-3 to TRBJ2-1; TRBD1 might be the D (6 bases). This CDR3 spans 15 amino acids. In germline, CDR1 is LGHNA, CDR2 YSLEER. Trimming took off 2 bases at V and 1 base at J, with 9 bases between the two ends. The CDR3 nucleotides read TGCGCCAGCAGCCAACAGGGGAAGTCCTACAATGAGCAGTTCTTC. Translation: CASSQQGKSYNEQFF.

A few counts support this clone. Here the CDR3 DNA reads TGTGCCAGCAGCGTCCGCGGGGGAGAGTACAATGAGCAGTTCTTC. It is translated as CASSVRGGEYNEQFF. J is TRBJ2-1 and V is TRBV9; 7 bases are a match to TRBD2. CDR1 is SGDLS and CDR2 is YYNGEE in the germline V gene. This CDR3 has 15 amino acids. Trimming at V came to 2 bases and at J to 4 bases, leaving 6 bases not matched to a gene.

This clone has more than one count but fewer than ten. The gene calls are TRBV30 and TRBJ2-1, with 9 positions matching TRBD2. Trimming took 5 bases from V and 10 from J; bases not matched to a gene: 12. The CDR3 is made up of 14 amino acids. Germline CDR1 and CDR2: GTSNPN and SVGIG (reference sequence). For the CDR3, the DNA is TGTGCCTGGCATAGCGGGGGCCTTGGGAGGGAGCAGTTCTTC. Its translation: CAWHSGGLGREQFF. Supplemented by reference TRBV30 and TRBJ2-1, the full variable domain reads SQTIHQWPATLVQPVGSPLSLECTVEGTSNPNLYWYRQAAGRGLQLLFYSVGIGQISSEVPQNLSASRPQDRQFILSSKKLLLSDSGFYLCAWHSGGLGREQFFGPGTRLTVL.

This clone was observed a handful of times. The chain couples TRBV25-1 to TRBJ1-1, with D tentatively TRBD1 (6 bases). CDR1 MGHDK and CDR2 SYGVNS come from the germline V gene. The CDR3 sequence is 14 residues long. The germline V and J ends were trimmed by 6 bases and 4 bases, with 15 bases remaining between them. The CDR3 DNA reads TGTGCCAGCAGAAGACAGGAGTTATCCACTGAAGCTTTCTTT. Encoded protein: CASRRQELSTEAFF.

V and J are TRBV28 and TRBJ1-5, with D possibly being TRBD1 (5 bases). V was cut by 4 bases and J by 5 bases, with 15 bases left in between. Per the germline V gene, CDR1 is MDHEN and CDR2 is SYDVKM. This CDR3 region has 15 residues. Written as DNA, the CDR3 is TGTGCCAGCAGTTCCTCTTCCAGGGCCTATCAGCCCCAGCATTTT. Its translation: CASSSSSRAYQPQHF. The full variable domain, completed using reference TRBV28 and TRBJ1-5, is DVKVTQSSRYLVKRTGEKVFLECVQDMDHENMFWYRQDPGLGLRLIYFSYDVKMKEKGDIPEGYSVSREKKERFSLILESASTNQTSMYLCASSSSSRAYQPQHFGDGTRLSIL.

This rearrangement joins TRBV5-8 to TRBJ2-3; tentatively, D is TRBD1 (6 bases). With 5 bases removed from V and 1 base from J, the gap between germline ends came to 17 bases. Germline V gene data show CDR1 as SGHTS and CDR2 as YDEGEE. CDR3 length: 16 residues. Here the CDR3 reads CASSSRLGARTDTQYF. DNA of the CDR3: TGTGCCAGCAGTTCCCGTCTGGGGGCTCGCACAGATACGCAGTATTTT.

The genes are TRBV14 and TRBJ1-2, with no clear D. CDR3 size: 14 residues. The germline V and J ends were trimmed by 2 bases and 7 bases, with 14 bases remaining between them. Germline values: CDR1 SGHDN, CDR2 FVKESK. CDR3 protein: CASSQLVGVGGYTF. The CDR3 DNA follows: TGTGCCAGCAGCCAACTAGTCGGGGTCGGTGGCTACACCTTC.

A single count supports this clone. This chain links TRBV27 with TRBJ1-5, with a weak D call TRBD1 (5 bases). CDR1 and CDR2 (germline): MNHEY, SMNVEV (reference sequence). The V end lost 3 bases, the J end lost 3 bases, and 9 bases lay between the germline ends. The CDR3 consists of 14 residues. The CDR3 reads CASSFQGNNQPQHF. In nucleotides, the CDR3 is TGTGCCAGCAGTTTCCAGGGTAACAATCAGCCCCAGCATTTT.

This chain links TRBV25-1 with TRBJ2-7, with 7 bases that match TRBD2. Germline values: CDR1 MGHDK, CDR2 SYGVNS. CDR3 length equals 12 residues. The trim removed 1 base at V and 9 bases at J, leaving 3 bases unmatched. The DNA of the CDR3 is TGTGCCAGCAGTGAATGGGGGGGTCGGCAGTACGTC. Protein product: CASSEWGGRQYV.

This chain links TRBV7-9 with TRBJ1-3; 9 positions agree with TRBD1. V was clipped by 5 bases and J by 0 bases; unmatched bases: 2. CDR1 SEHNR and CDR2 FQNEAQ come from the germline V gene (reference sequence). There are 15 residues in the CDR3. The CDR3, as DNA: TGTGCCAGCAGCCCGACAGGGGGCTCTGGAAACACCATATATTTT. This translates into CASSPTGGSGNTIYF. Full variable domain (rest looked up from reference TRBV7-9 and TRBJ1-3): DTGVSQNPRHKITKRGQNVTFRCDPISEHNRLYWYRQTLGQGPEFLTYFQNEAQLEKSRLLSDRFSAERPKGSFSTLEIQRTEQGDSAMYLCASSPTGGSGNTIYFGEGSWLTVV.

V and J are TRBV5-6 and TRBJ2-1; unclear D gene. Germline V gene data show CDR1 as SGHDT and CDR2 as YYEEEE. V was cut by 1 base and J by 6 bases, with 11 bases left in between. This CDR3 comprises 14 residues. The CDR3: CASSLIQNLNEQFF. The CDR3 coding sequence is TGTGCCAGCAGCTTGATACAGAACCTCAATGAGCAGTTCTTC.

The CDR3 is CSALTETEAFF. DNA for the CDR3: TGCAGTGCTCTCACAGAAACTGAAGCTTTCTTT. The chain carries TRBV20-1 and TRBJ1-1; no reliable D call. V was trimmed by 5 bases and J by 5 bases, leaving 9 bases between them. The CDR3 loop spans 11 amino acids. Germline CDR1 reads DFQATT; CDR2 reads SNEGSKA (reference sequence).

The rearrangement joins TRBV30 to TRBJ1-1; tentative D call: TRBD1 (5 bases). This CDR3 has 14 amino acids. The V end was cut by 3 bases, the J end by 2 bases, with 13 bases between. CDR1 GTSNPN and CDR2 SVGIG come from the germline V gene (reference sequence). The chain's CDR3 is CAWRGDSINTEAFF. CDR3 nucleotides: TGTGCCTGGAGGGGTGACAGTATAAACACTGAAGCTTTCTTT. Looking up the rest from reference TRBV30 and TRBJ1-1 gives the full variable domain: SQTIHQWPATLVQPVGSPLSLECTVEGTSNPNLYWYRQAAGRGLQLLFYSVGIGQISSEVPQNLSASRPQDRQFILSSKKLLLSDSGFYLCAWRGDSINTEAFFGQGTRLTVV.